A selection of T cell receptor beta chains follows, all from one sample in a study of T cells after yellow fever vaccination. TCRdb passed the 5' RACE reads through MiXCR, listing each CDR3 protein once. The sample has under 250,000 distinct CDR3 sequences, roughly 7.2% seen once. The sample in question was CD4+ T cells sorted from PBMCs, obtained 15 days after the yellow fever booster vaccination. The receptors shown here come from a man aged 25 to 40 who received the YFV17D yellow fever vaccine. Both conserved end residues are part of each CDR3. Fields, in order: V gene, clone size, D gene, J gene, CDR3 DNA, CDR3 protein. D genes are given only for firm matches. Some rows have no size entry. The others give once, few or many, or a class for an expanded clone.

>TRBV20-1|few|NA|TRBJ1-5
TGCAGTGCTCAAGAGACAGCGGATCAGCCCCAGCATTTT
CSAQETADQPQHF
>TRBV7-9|NA|NA|TRBJ2-5
TGTGCCAGCAGCCTCGGTGGGACCGACCAAGAGACCCAGTACTTC
CASSLGGTDQETQYF
>TRBV10-2|NA|NA|TRBJ1-5
TGCGCCAGCAGTGACTCAAGTCAGCCCCAGCATTTT
CASSDSSQPQHF
>TRBV18|NA|NA|TRBJ1-1
TGTGCCAGCTCAAGCCAGGGTAAAGGGACTGAAGCTTTCTTT
CASSSQGKGTEAFF
>TRBV6-1|many|TRBD2|TRBJ2-5
TGTGCCAGCAGTGGGAAGGGTCTAGCGGGAGGTGGGACCCAGTACTTC
CASSGKGLAGGGTQYF
>TRBV29-1|NA|NA|TRBJ1-2
TGCAGCGTTGAGGGGCAACGGGGAGGGAATGGCTACACCTTC
CSVEGQRGGNGYTF
>TRBV30|NA|TRBD1|TRBJ2-7
TGTGCCTGGAGTACTAGGAGGACAGGTATTTCCTACGAGCAGTACTTC
CAWSTRRTGISYEQYF
>TRBV18|few|NA|TRBJ1-1
TGTGCCAGCTCACCACGCCAGGGACTGGAGCGCACTGAAGCTTTCTTT
CASSPRQGLERTEAFF
>TRBV5-1|many|TRBD1|TRBJ1-1
TGCGCCAGCAGCCGGGACAGATTTACTGAAGCTTTCTTT
CASSRDRFTEAFF
>TRBV12-3/TRBV12-4|NA|NA|TRBJ2-5
TGTGCCAGCAGTTTAGGTCAGACGGAGCGCGAGACCCAGTACTTC
CASSLGQTERETQYF
>TRBV18|many|TRBD1|TRBJ1-1
TGTGCCAGCTCACCGTCGGGACAGGACACTGAAGCTTTCTTT
CASSPSGQDTEAFF
>TRBV7-2|NA|TRBD2|TRBJ2-1
TGTGCCAGCGGTACTAGCGGGAGGGGGGACCAGTTCTTC
CASGTSGRGDQFF
>TRBV10-3|few|NA|TRBJ2-4
TGTGCCATCAGTGAGTCGGGTCCGAAAAACATTCAGTACTTC
CAISESGPKNIQYF